What follows are 10 T cell receptor beta chains derived from one specimen sequenced in a study of blood T cell repertoires in COVID-19. Measured with immunoSEQ multiplex PCR; TCRdb has only the in-frame clones, and not every one. The sample records 210,000 or so clones, under 85% being singletons. The material sequenced was peripheral blood. Every receptor here comes from a woman aged 25 to 39 with COVID-19, enrolled during active disease.

The CDR3 region is CASSLDSSQNSPLHF. In nucleotides, the CDR3 is TGTGCCAGCAGCTTGGATTCATCGCAGAATTCACCCCTCCACTTT. The chain has TRBV5-8 and TRBJ1-6; no clear D gene. CDR1 and CDR2 (germline): SGHTS, YDEGEE. There are 15 residues in the CDR3. V lost 0 bases to trimming and J lost 7 bases, with 11 bases between them.

The chain joins TRBV7-9 to TRBJ1-1; TRBD1 is a possible D gene (6 bases). This CDR3 contains 13 residues. Germline CDR1 is SEHNR and CDR2 is FQNEAQ (reference sequence). V was pared by 7 bases and J by 4 bases, with 13 bases between. The CDR3 loop is CASISLGATEAFF. The CDR3 coding sequence is TGTGCCAGCATCAGTCTGGGGGCCACTGAAGCTTTCTTT. The full variable domain, its missing parts supplied by reference TRBV7-9 and TRBJ1-1, is DTGVSQNPRHKITKRGQNVTFRCDPISEHNRLYWYRQTLGQGPEFLTYFQNEAQLEKSRLLSDRFSAERPKGSFSTLEIQRTEQGDSAMYLCASISLGATEAFFGQGTRLTVV.

CDR3 residues: CASSQGRARNYGYTF. CDR3 coding DNA: TGTGCCAGCAGCCAAGGGAGGGCCAGGAACTATGGCTACACCTTC. V gene TRBV3-1 (or the pseudogene TRBV3-2) combines with J gene TRBJ1-2; D gene unclear. The CDR3 is made up of 15 amino acids. CDR1 is LGHDT, CDR2 YNNKEL, per germline (reference sequence). Trimming took 1 base from V and 2 from J, leaving 11 bases between them.

This sequence joins TRBV28 and TRBJ1-2; D is possibly TRBD1 (5 bases). Trimming cost V 8 bases and J 4 bases, with 14 bases left between them. This CDR3 contains 13 residues. The germline gives CDR1 MDHEN, CDR2 SYDVKM. The CDR3 sequence: CASGAGLTYGYTF. The CDR3, as DNA: TGTGCCAGCGGGGCCGGCCTTACCTATGGCTACACCTTC.

The gene calls are TRBV4-1 and TRBJ1-4; weak D call: TRBD1 (5 bases). Per germline, CDR1 MGHRA and CDR2 YSYEKL. This CDR3 comprises 15 residues. V lost 1 base and J 7 bases, leaving 13 bases between the germline ends. CDR3 in amino acids: CASSQAGTGGEKLFF. DNA of the CDR3: TGCGCCAGCAGCCAAGCCGGGACCGGGGGTGAAAAACTGTTTTTT.

CDR3 loop: CASSLDSDSPLHF. CDR3 sequence (DNA): TGTGCCAGCAGCTTGGATTCGGATTCACCCCTCCACTTT. The chain recombines TRBV5-4 with TRBJ1-6; D unresolved. This CDR3 contains 13 residues. Trimming pared 0 bases from V and 8 bases from J, leaving 6 bases between. Germline V CDR1 and CDR2: SGHNT, YYREEE (reference sequence). The whole variable domain, remainder taken from reference TRBV5-4 and TRBJ1-6, is ETGVTQSPTHLIKTRGQQVTLRCSSQSGHNTVSWYQQALGQGPQFIFQYYREEENGRGNFPPRFSGLQFPNYSSELNVNALELDDSALYLCASSLDSDSPLHFGNGTRLTVT.

This chain links TRBV6-6 with TRBJ2-1; weak D call: TRBD1 (5 bases). The CDR3 covers 16 residues. Germline V gene sequence: CDR1 MNHNY, CDR2 SVGAGI (reference sequence). V was shortened by 2 bases and J by 4 bases, with 15 bases between the two germline ends. CDR3 region: CASSYGQGPLYNEQFF. CDR3 bases: TGTGCCAGCAGTTACGGTCAGGGCCCCCTATACAATGAGCAGTTCTTC.

The V call is TRBV25-1, the J call TRBJ1-3, with unresolved D. Per the germline V gene, CDR1 is MGHDK and CDR2 is SYGVNS. This CDR3 has 14 amino acids. Trimming removed 3 bases from V and 0 bases from J, with 6 bases in between. In DNA, the CDR3 is TGTGCCAGCAGTGACTCGAGCTCTGGAAACACCATATATTTT. It yields the protein CASSDSSSGNTIYF.

This rearrangement joins TRBV7-9 to TRBJ2-5; 7 nucleotides match TRBD1. This CDR3 has 14 residues. V shed 2 bases and J 4 bases; nucleotides not matched to a gene: 4. CDR1 and CDR2 from the germline V gene are SEHNR and FQNEAQ (reference sequence). DNA for the CDR3: TGTGCCAGCAGCTTATCGGCAGGGGGAGAGACCCAGTACTTC. Its translation: CASSLSAGGETQYF.

The sample holds one count of this clone. J is TRBJ2-7 and V is TRBV6-6; D unresolved. The V end was cut by 6 bases, the J end by 3 bases, with 6 bases between. The V gene's germline CDR1 is MNHNY and CDR2 SVGAGI (reference sequence). This CDR3 has 11 residues. CDR3 in DNA: TGTGCCAGCAGCAACAGCTACGAGCAGTACTTC. It specifies CASSNSYEQYF.